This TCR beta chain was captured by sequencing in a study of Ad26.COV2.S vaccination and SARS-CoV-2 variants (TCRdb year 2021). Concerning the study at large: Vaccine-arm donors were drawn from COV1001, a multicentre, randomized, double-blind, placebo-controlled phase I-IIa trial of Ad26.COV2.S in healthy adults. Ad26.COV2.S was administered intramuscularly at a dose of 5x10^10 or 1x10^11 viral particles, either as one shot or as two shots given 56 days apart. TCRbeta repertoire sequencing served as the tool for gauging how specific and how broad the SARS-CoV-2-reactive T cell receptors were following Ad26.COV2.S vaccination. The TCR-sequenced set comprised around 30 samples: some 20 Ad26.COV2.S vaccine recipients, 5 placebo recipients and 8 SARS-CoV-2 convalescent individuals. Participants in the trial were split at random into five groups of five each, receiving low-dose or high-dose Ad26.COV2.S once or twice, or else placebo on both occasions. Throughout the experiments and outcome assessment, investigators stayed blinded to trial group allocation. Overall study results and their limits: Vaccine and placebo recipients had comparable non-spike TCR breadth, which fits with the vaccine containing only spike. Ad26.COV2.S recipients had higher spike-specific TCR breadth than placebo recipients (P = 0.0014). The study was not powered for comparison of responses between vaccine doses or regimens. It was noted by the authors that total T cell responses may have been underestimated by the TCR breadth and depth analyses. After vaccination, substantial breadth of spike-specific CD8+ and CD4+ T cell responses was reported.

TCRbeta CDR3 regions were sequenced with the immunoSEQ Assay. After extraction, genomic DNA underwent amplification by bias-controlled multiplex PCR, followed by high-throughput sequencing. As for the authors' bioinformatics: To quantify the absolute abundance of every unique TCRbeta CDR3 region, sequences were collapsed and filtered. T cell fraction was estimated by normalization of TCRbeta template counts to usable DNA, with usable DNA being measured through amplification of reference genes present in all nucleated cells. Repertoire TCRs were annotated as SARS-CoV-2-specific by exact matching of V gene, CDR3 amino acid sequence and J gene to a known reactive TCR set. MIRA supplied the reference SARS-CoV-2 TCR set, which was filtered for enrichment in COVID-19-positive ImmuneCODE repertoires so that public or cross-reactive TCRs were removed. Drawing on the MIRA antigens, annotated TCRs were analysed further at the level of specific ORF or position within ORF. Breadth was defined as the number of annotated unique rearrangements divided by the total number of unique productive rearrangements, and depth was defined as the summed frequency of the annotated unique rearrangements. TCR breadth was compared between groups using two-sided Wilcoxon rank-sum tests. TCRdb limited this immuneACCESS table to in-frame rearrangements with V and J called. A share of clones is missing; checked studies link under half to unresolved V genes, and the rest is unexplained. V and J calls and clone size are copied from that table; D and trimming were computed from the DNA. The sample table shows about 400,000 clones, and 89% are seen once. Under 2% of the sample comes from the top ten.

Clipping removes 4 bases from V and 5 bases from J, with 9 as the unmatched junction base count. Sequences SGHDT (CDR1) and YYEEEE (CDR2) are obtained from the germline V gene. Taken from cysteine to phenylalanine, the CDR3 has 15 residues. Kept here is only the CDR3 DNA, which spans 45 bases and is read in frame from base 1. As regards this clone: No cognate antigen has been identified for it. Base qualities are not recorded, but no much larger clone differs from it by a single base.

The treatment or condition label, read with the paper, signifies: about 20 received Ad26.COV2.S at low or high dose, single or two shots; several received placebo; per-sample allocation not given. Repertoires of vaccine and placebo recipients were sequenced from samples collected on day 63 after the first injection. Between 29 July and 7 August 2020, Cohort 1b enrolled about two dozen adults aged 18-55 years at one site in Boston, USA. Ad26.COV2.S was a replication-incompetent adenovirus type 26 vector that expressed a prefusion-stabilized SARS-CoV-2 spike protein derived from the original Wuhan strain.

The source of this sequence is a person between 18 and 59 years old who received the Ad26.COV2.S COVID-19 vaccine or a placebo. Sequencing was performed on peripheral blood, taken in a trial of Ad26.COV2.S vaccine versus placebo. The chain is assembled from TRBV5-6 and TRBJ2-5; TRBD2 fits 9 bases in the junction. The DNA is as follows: TGTGCCAGCAGCAAGGAACTAGCGGGTGGTGAGACCCAGTACTTC. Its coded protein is CASSKELAGGETQYF. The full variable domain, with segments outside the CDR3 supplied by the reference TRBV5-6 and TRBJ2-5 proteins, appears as DAGVTQSPTHLIKTRGQQVTLRCSPKSGHDTVSWYQQALGQGPQFIFQYYEEEERQRGNFPDRFSGHQFPNYSSELNVNALLLGDSALYLCASSKELAGGETQYFGPGTRLLVL.